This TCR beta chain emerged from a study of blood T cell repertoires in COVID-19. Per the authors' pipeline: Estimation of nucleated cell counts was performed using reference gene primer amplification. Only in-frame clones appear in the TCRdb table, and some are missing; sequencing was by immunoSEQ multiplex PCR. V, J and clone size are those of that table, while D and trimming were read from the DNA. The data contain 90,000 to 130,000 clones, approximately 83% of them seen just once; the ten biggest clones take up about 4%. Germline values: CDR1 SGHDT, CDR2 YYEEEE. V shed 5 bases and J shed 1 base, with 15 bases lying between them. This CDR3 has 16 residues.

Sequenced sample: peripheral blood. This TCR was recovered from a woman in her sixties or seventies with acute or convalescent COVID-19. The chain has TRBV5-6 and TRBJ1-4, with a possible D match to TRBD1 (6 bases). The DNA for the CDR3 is TGTGCCAGCAGTTCCCTTCCAGGGGTAACTAATGAAAAACTGTTTTTT. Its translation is CASSSLPGVTNEKLFF.